This T cell receptor beta chain emerged from a study of T cell changes during pregnancy in multiple sclerosis (dated by TCRdb to about 2019). Turning to the overall study: The study looked at changes in the T cell repertoire across pregnancy in women with multiple sclerosis.

Receptor amplification or capture employed the immunoSEQ multiplex PCR assay. TCRdb obtained this table from immuneACCESS and retained in-frame rearrangements with V and J assigned. These tables miss some clones; where compared with another copy, unresolved V genes account for less than half of the shortfall, and the remainder is unexplained. The sample contains about 51,000 clones, roughly 93% of them found a single time. The ten biggest clones cover 1.5% to 2% of the sample. Concerning this clone itself: What antigen it recognizes has not been identified. No clone much larger than this one lies a single base away; base qualities are absent.

From the germline V gene, CDR1 is MNHEY and CDR2 is SVGAGI. The CDR3 runs 14 residues from the cysteine to the phenylalanine. Of all the DNA, just the CDR3 is kept, 42 bases in frame from base 1. The junction shows trimming of 6 bases on V and 7 bases on J, and the gene matches do not reach 7 bases of it. This chain joins TRBV6-5 to TRBJ1-5, with 9 bases matching TRBD1. The sequence derives from a female donor with multiple sclerosis, enrolled in a pregnancy study. Sequencing used peripheral blood, obtained in the second trimester of pregnancy. The CDR3 region reads CASRLGTGLQPQHF. The sequence in DNA is TGTGCCAGCAGATTAGGGACAGGGCTGCAGCCCCAGCATTTT.